This TCR beta chain came from a study of T-cell memory formation after mild COVID-19. It was 5'RACE with constant-segment primers that produced the TCR alpha and TCR beta cDNA libraries, which carried sample barcodes and UMIs. TCRdb re-analysed the 5' RACE reads in MiXCR, keeping a single row per CDR3 protein. This table holds approximately 300,000 distinct CDR3 sequences, approximately 19% found once. Trimming shortened V by 2 bases and J by 3 bases, and 5 bases separated the two germline ends. The CDR3 sequence is 12 residues long. Germline loops: CDR1 KGHSH, CDR2 LQKENI. The table lists this clonotype with a few counts.

Sample: PBMCs or a T cell subset sorted from them (not recorded which). The chain recombines TRBV18 with TRBJ2-7; D not resolved. The receptor's source is a man aged 18 to 30 who had mild COVID-19 (a few samples of this study predate the infection). Cell type and time point are not known. The CDR3 DNA reads TGTGCCAGCTCACCATCGCTCTACGAGCAGTACTTC. This encodes CASSPSLYEQYF.